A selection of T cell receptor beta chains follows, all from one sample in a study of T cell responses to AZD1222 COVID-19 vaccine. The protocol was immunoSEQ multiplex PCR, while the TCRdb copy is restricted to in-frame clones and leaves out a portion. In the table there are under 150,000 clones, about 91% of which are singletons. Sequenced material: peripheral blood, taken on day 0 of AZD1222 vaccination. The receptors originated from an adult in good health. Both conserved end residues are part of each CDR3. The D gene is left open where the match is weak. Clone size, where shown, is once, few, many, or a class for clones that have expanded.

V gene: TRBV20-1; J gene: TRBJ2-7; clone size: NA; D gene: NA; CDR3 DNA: TGCAGTGCTGCCAAATCCTACGAGCAGTACTTC; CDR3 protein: CSAAKSYEQYF
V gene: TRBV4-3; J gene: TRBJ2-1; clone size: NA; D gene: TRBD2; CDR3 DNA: TGCGCCAGCAGCCGAGGACTAGCGGACAATGAGCAGTTCTTC; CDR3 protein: CASSRGLADNEQFF
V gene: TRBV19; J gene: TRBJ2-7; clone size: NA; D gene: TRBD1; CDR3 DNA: TGTGCCAGTAGTATGGGGCAGGGGGCCTACGAGCAGTACTTC; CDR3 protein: CASSMGQGAYEQYF
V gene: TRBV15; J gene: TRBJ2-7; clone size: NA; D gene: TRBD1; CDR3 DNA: TGTGCCACCAGCGCGGGACAGGGTCGGAACGAGCAGTACTTC; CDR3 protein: CATSAGQGRNEQYF
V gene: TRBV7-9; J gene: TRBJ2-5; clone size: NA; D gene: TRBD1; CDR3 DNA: TGTGCCAGCAGCAGGGGGCATTTGGCGAGTCAAGAGACCCAGTACTTC; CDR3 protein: CASSRGHLASQETQYF
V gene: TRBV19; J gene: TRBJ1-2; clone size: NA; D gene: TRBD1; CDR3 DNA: TGTGCCAGTGGAAACCCAGACAGGGTCGGCTACACCTTC; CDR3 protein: CASGNPDRVGYTF
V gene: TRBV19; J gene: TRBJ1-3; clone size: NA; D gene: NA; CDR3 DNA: TGTGCCAGTAGTATCCGCCCCGGACAGCCAGCTAGCTCTGGAAACACCATATATTTT; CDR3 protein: CASSIRPGQPASSGNTIYF
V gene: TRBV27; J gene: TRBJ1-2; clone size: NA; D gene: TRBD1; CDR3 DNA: TGTGCCAGCAGGCCGACAGGGGGGGACTATGGCTACACCTTC; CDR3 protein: CASRPTGGDYGYTF
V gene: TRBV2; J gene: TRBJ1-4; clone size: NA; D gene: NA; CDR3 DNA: TGTGCCAGCAAGGTGGGATACGAAAAACTGTTTTTT; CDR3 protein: CASKVGYEKLFF
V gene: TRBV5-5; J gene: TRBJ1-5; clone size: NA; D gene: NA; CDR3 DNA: TGTGCCAGCAGCCGAGTCGGGGGGAACCAGCCCCAGCATTTT; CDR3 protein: CASSRVGGNQPQHF
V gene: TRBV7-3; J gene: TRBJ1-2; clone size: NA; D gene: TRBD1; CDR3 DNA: TGTGCCAGCAGCCGCGACAGGGGGCTTTCGACTGGTGGCTACACCTTC; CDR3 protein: CASSRDRGLSTGGYTF
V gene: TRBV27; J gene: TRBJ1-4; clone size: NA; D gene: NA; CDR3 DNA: TGTGCCAGCAGTCTCACTCACAGACCTAATGAAAAACTGTTTTTT; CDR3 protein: CASSLTHRPNEKLFF
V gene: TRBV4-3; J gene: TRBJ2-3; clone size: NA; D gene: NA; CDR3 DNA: TGCGCCAGCAGCCAAGATACGGAAGGGGGCACAGATACGCAGTATTTT; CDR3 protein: CASSQDTEGGTDTQYF
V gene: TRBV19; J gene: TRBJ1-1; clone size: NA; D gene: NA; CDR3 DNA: TGTGCCAGTAGTACCCTAGAAGGGGGGAACACTGAAGCTTTCTTT; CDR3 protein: CASSTLEGGNTEAFF
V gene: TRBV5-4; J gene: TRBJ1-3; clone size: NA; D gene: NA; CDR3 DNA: TGTGCCAGCAGCGCGACAGCGACTGGAAACACCATATATTTT; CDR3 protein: CASSATATGNTIYF
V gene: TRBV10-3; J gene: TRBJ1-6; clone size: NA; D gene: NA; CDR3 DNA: TGTGCCATCCAAGGGCAGGTGGATTCACCCCTCCACTTT; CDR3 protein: CAIQGQVDSPLHF
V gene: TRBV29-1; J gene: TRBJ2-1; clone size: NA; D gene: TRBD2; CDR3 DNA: TGCAGCGTTGTTAGACTAGCGGTCAATGAGCAGTTCTTC; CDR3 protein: CSVVRLAVNEQFF
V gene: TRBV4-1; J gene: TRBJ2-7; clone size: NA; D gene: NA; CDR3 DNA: TGCGCCAGCAGCCAAGAGCGACAGAGGAGCTCCTACGAGCAGTACTTC; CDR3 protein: CASSQERQRSSYEQYF
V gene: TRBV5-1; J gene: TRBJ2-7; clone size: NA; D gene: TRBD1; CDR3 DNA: TGCGCCAGCAGCATCTCAGGGGGCGCGAACCCCTACGAGCAGTACTTC; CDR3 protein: CASSISGGANPYEQYF
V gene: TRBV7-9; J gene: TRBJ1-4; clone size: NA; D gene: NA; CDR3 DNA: TGTGCCAGCAGCGTTGACAGCGGTAAAGAAAAACTGTTTTTT; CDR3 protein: CASSVDSGKEKLFF
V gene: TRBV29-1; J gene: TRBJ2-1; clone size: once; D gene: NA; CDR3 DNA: TGCAGCGTTGTATCCTACAATGAGCAGTTCTTC; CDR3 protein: CSVVSYNEQFF
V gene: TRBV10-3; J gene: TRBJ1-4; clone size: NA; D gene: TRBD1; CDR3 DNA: TGTGCCATCAGTGGAACCAGGGGGAATAATGAAAAACTGTTTTTT; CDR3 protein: CAISGTRGNNEKLFF
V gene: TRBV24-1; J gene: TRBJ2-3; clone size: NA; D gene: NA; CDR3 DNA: TGTGCCACCAGTGATTTTGATAAGACGCAGTATTTT; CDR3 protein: CATSDFDKTQYF